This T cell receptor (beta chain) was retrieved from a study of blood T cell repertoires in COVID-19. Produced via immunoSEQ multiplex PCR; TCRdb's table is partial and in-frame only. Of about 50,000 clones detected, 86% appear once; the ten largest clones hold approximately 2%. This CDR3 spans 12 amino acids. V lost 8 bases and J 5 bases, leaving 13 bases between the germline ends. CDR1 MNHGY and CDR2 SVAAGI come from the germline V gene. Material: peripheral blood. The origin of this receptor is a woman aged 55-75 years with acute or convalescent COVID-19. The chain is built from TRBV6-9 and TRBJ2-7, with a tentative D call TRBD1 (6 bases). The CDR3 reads CASFPGDHEQYF. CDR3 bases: TGTGCCAGCTTCCCAGGGGACCACGAGCAGTACTTC.